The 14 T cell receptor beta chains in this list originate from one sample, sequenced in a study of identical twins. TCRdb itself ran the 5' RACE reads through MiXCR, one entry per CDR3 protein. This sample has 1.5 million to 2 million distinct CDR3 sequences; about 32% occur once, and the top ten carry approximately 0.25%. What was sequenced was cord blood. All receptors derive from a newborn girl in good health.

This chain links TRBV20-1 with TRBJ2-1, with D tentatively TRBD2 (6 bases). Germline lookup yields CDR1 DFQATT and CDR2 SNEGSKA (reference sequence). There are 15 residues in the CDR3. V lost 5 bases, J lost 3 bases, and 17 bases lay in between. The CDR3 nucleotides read TGCAGTGCTTATTCTTCCGCTAGCGTCTACAATGAGCAGTTCTTC. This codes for CSAYSSASVYNEQFF.

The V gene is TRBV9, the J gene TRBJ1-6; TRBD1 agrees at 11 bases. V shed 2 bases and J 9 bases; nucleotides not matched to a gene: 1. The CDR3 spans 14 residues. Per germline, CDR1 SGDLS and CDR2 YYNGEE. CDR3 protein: CASSVGTGGSPLHF. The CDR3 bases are TGTGCCAGCAGCGTCGGGACAGGGGGTTCACCCCTCCACTTT.

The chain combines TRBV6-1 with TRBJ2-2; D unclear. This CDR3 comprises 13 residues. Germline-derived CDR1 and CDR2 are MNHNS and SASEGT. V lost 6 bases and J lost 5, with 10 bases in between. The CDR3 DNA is TGTGCCAGCAGATCGGACGGGACCGGGGAGCTGTTTTTT. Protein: CASRSDGTGELFF.

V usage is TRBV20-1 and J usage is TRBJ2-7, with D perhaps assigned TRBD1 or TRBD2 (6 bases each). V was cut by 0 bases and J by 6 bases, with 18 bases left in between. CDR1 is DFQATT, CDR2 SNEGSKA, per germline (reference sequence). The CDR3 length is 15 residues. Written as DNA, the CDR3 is TGCAGTGCTAGAGACACCCGTACAGGGACTCCCGAGCAGTACTTC. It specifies CSARDTRTGTPEQYF.

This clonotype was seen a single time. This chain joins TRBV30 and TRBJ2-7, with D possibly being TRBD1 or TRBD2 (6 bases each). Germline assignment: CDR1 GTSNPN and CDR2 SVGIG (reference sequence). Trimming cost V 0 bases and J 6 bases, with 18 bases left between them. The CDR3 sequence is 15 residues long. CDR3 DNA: TGTGCCTGGAGTGTCCCCGGGACTTTACAGGGCGAGCAGTACTTC. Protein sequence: CAWSVPGTLQGEQYF.

For the CDR3, the DNA is TGTGCCAGCAGCACAACGGACAGGGGGCAGGTACCTAAAAACTATGGCTACACCTTC. It is translated as CASSTTDRGQVPKNYGYTF. This rearrangement joins TRBV13 to TRBJ1-2; 11 bases map to TRBD1. The CDR3 spans 19 residues. Trimming at V came to 5 bases and at J to 2 bases, leaving 16 bases not matched to a gene. Per the germline V gene, CDR1 is PRHDT and CDR2 is FYEKMQ (reference sequence).

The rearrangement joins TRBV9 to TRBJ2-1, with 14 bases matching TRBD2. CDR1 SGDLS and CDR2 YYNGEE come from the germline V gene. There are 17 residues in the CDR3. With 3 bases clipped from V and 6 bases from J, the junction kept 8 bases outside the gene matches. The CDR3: CASSAYSGLAGGNEQFF. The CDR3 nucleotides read TGTGCCAGCAGCGCGTATTCCGGACTAGCGGGAGGCAATGAGCAGTTCTTC.

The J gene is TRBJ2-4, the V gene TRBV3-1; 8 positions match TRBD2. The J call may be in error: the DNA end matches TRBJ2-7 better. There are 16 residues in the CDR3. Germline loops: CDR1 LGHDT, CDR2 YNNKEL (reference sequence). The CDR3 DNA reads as TGTGCCAGCAGCCATGAGAGGGGACTAGGCCCCTACGAGCAGTACTTC. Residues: CASSHERGLGPYEQYF.

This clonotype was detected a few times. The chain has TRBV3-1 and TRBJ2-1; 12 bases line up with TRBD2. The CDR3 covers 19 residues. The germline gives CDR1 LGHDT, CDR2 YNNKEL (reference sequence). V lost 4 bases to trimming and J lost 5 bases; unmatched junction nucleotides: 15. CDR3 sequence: CASSPMTSGSSVRHNEQFF. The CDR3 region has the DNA TGTGCCAGCAGCCCAATGACTAGCGGGAGCTCGGTGAGGCACAATGAGCAGTTCTTC.

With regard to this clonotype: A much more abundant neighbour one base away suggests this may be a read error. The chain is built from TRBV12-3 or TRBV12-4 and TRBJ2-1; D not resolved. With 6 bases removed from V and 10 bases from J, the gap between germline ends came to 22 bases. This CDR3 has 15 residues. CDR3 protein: CASSRTRSHLYEQFF. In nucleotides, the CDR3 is TGTGCCAGCAGCAGGACCCGTTCTCACCTATACGAGCAGTTCTTC.

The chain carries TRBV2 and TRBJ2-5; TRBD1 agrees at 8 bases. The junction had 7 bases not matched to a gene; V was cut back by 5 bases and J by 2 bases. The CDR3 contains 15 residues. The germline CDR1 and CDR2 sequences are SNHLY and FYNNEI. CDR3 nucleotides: TGTGCCAGCAGTACGGGAACAGGGGGTCAAGAGACCCAGTACTTC. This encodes CASSTGTGGQETQYF.

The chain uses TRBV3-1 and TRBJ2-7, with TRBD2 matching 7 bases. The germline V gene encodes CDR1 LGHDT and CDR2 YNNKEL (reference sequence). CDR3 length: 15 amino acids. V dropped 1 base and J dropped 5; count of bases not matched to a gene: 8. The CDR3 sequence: CASSQGSAGAHEQYF. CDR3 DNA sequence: TGTGCCAGCAGCCAAGGCTCCGCGGGAGCCCACGAGCAGTACTTC.

The CDR3, as DNA: TGTGCTAGTGCCCAAGACCGAAGAAGGTCCATTACGCAGTATTTT. It yields the protein CASAQDRRRSITQYF. The V gene is TRBV12-5, the J gene TRBJ2-3; D not resolved. The CDR3 is 15 residues long. V gave up 7 bases and J gave up 8 bases, with 22 bases separating them. In germline, CDR1 is LGHNT, CDR2 FRNRAP.

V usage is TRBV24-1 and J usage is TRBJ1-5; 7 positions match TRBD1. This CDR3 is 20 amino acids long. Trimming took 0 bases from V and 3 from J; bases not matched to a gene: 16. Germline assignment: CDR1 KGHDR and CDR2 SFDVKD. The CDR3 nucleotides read TGTGCCACCAGTGATTTGAATACTAGGTTACTGACAGGGATCAATCAGCCCCAGCATTTT. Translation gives CATSDLNTRLLTGINQPQHF.